The 20 T cell receptor beta chains below come from one sample, sequenced in a study of radiation and T cells in renal cell carcinoma. The time point: baseline pretreatment blood. Stated treatment: 15 Gy SBRT to primary tumor, nephrectomy 4 weeks later. Assay: immunoSEQ multiplex PCR; the TCRdb copy retains only in-frame clones and omits some. Of roughly 150,000 clones in the sample, about nine tenths were seen once. Source: blood, taken from a patient whose treatment included radiotherapy and nephrectomy. These receptors came from a woman aged 70 to 79 with renal cell carcinoma.

This rearrangement joins TRBV2 to TRBJ2-4; 8 bases match TRBD1. Germline values: CDR1 SNHLY, CDR2 FYNNEI. V gave up 3 bases and J gave up 0 bases; unmatched junction bases: 4. The CDR3 has 16 amino acids. The CDR3 DNA reads TGTGCCAGCAGTGAGGACAGGGCCTTAGCCAAAAACATTCAGTACTTC. Translated, it gives CASSEDRALAKNIQYF. Full variable domain (rest looked up from reference TRBV2 and TRBJ2-4): EPEVTQTPSHQVTQMGQEVILRCVPISNHLYFYWYRQILGQKVEFLVSFYNNEISEKSEIFDDQFSVERPDGSNFTLKIRSTKLEDSAMYFCASSEDRALAKNIQYFGAGTRLSVL.

The J gene is TRBJ1-6, the V gene TRBV7-9, with a tentative D call TRBD1 (5 bases). V was cut by 4 bases and J by 0 bases, with 13 bases left in between. This CDR3 contains 17 residues. Germline lookup yields CDR1 SEHNR and CDR2 FQNEAQ (reference sequence). The CDR3 nucleotides are TGTGCCAGCAGCTCCACCGGGGCCGGCTCCTATAATTCACCCCTCCACTTT. Translated, it gives CASSSTGAGSYNSPLHF.

This rearrangement joins TRBV4-3 to TRBJ2-2; D is unresolved. Germline loops: CDR1 LGHNA, CDR2 YSLEER. Trimming removed 1 base at V and 4 bases at J, with 10 bases between. The length of the CDR3 is 15 residues. The CDR3 spells CASSQVAGRTGELFF. CDR3 sequence (DNA): TGCGCCAGCAGCCAAGTGGCAGGCCGCACCGGGGAGCTGTTTTTT.

The CDR3 protein is CASSKVRGNQPQHF. In DNA form, the CDR3 reads TGTGCCAGCAGCAAAGTCAGAGGCAATCAGCCCCAGCATTTT. The chain employs TRBV21-1 and TRBJ1-5. TRBV21-1 is classified as a pseudogene. The CDR3 has 14 residues.

The chain has TRBV19 and TRBJ2-3; tentatively, D is TRBD2 (5 bases). The V and J ends lost 1 base and 5 bases respectively, with 13 bases between them. CDR1 LNHDA and CDR2 SQIVND come from the germline V gene (reference sequence). The CDR3 totals 15 residues. The CDR3 bases are TGTGCCAGTAGTATAGGAGGGTCCCCCGGAGATACGCAGTATTTT. This translates into CASSIGGSPGDTQYF.

The chain employs TRBV28 and TRBJ2-3; D remains unclear. This CDR3 has 15 amino acids. Trimming took off 8 bases at V and 1 base at J, with 16 bases between the two ends. CDR1 and CDR2 (germline): MDHEN, SYDVKM. The CDR3 region has the DNA TGTGCCAGCGCCCCCTCCGGCCAGGGCACAGATACGCAGTATTTT. Residues: CASAPSGQGTDTQYF.

The J gene is TRBJ1-2, the V gene TRBV5-1; TRBD1 is a possible D gene (5 bases). V lost 3 bases to trimming and J lost 4 bases, with 19 bases between them. Germline loops: CDR1 SGHRS, CDR2 YFSETQ. This CDR3 is 16 amino acids long. In DNA form, the CDR3 reads TGCGCCAGCAGCTCACAGGTTGCAGGCTGGGGCTATGGCTACACCTTC. Its protein product is CASSSQVAGWGYGYTF.

The chain links TRBV6-4 to TRBJ2-1, with D possibly TRBD1 on 6 matching bases. V was shortened by 2 bases and J by 1 base, with 12 bases between the two germline ends. This CDR3 has 16 residues. CDR1 is MRHNA, CDR2 SNTAGT, per germline. As DNA, the CDR3 is TGTGCCAGCAGTGACGAGGGCAGGGGTTCCTACAATGAGCAGTTCTTC. Its translation is CASSDEGRGSYNEQFF.

This clone occurred once. The rearrangement links TRBV4-3 to TRBJ2-3; D remains unclear. Trimming removed 1 base at V and 0 bases at J, with 8 bases between. Germline CDR1 and CDR2: LGHNA and YSLEER. This CDR3 region has 15 residues. CDR3 bases: TGCGCCAGCAGCCAAGGGGCGACCAGCACAGATACGCAGTATTTT. Its translation is CASSQGATSTDTQYF.

This sequence joins TRBV28 and TRBJ1-1, with D hard to call. Germline lookup yields CDR1 MDHEN and CDR2 SYDVKM. The ends were cut back, 2 bases at V and 3 bases at J, with 13 bases in the middle. The CDR3 runs 15 residues. CDR3 in amino acids: CASSLAAPRDTEAFF. CDR3 DNA sequence: TGTGCCAGCAGTTTAGCGGCCCCAAGGGACACTGAAGCTTTCTTT.

This clone was detected once. J is TRBJ2-5 and V is TRBV7-9; D may be TRBD2 (5 bases). Looked up from germline, CDR1 is SEHNR and CDR2 is FQNEAQ (reference sequence). The CDR3 is made up of 13 amino acids. The ends were cut back, 5 bases at V and 2 bases at J, with 9 bases in the middle. The CDR3 sequence: CASSLGKQETQYF. The DNA for the CDR3 is TGTGCCAGCAGCCTCGGGAAACAAGAGACCCAGTACTTC.

The chain combines TRBV7-2 with TRBJ1-2; D is perhaps TRBD1 (6 bases). Per germline, CDR1 SGHTA and CDR2 FQGNSA. The CDR3 has 14 residues. The V end lost 5 bases, the J end lost 4 bases, and 14 bases lay between the germline ends. CDR3 nucleotide sequence: TGTGCCAGCAGCCCGGGTGGGGGCCGCTATGGCTACACCTTC. It codes for CASSPGGGRYGYTF. Complete variable domain (other parts from reference TRBV7-2 and TRBJ1-2): GAGVSQSPSNKVTEKGKDVELRCDPISGHTALYWYRQSLGQGLEFLIYFQGNSAPDKSGLPSDRFSAERTGGSVSTLTIQRTQQEDSAVYLCASSPGGGRYGYTFGSGTRLTVV.

The rearrangement uses TRBV7-9 and TRBJ2-7; D is unresolved. The CDR3 is made up of 14 amino acids. The ends were cut back, 5 bases at V and 4 bases at J, with 15 bases in the middle. Germline assignment: CDR1 SEHNR and CDR2 FQNEAQ (reference sequence). CDR3 nucleotides: TGTGCCAGCAGCCCCCCCCGACTTAGGTACGAGCAGTACTTC. Translation: CASSPPRLRYEQYF.

The chain combines TRBV4-1 with TRBJ1-4; maybe TRBD1 (6 bases). Trimming took 0 bases from V and 8 from J, leaving 13 bases between them. The CDR3 covers 15 residues. Germline values: CDR1 MGHRA, CDR2 YSYEKL. DNA for the CDR3: TGCGCCAGCAGCCAAGAAGGGGGGAGAGGAGAAAAACTGTTTTTT. Translation gives CASSQEGGRGEKLFF.

The rearrangement links TRBV19 to TRBJ1-5, with 7 bases matching TRBD1. The germline CDR1 and CDR2 sequences are LNHDA and SQIVND (reference sequence). The CDR3 runs to 15 residues. After removal of 4 bases from V and 3 bases from J, the junction contained 6 bases not matched to a gene. CDR3 DNA sequence: TGTGCCAGTAGTAAGGCAGGGGGGACCAATCAGCCCCAGCATTTT. Its protein product is CASSKAGGTNQPQHF.

The CDR3, as DNA: TGCGCCAGCAGCTCGGCCTCGGGGCTGAACACTGAAGCTTTCTTT. It specifies CASSSASGLNTEAFF. The chain couples TRBV5-1 to TRBJ1-1; D might be TRBD1 (5 bases). V was pared by 3 bases and J by 0 bases, with 12 bases between. The CDR3 has 15 residues. Germline V gene data show CDR1 as SGHRS and CDR2 as YFSETQ.

The rearrangement uses TRBV30 and TRBJ2-7; 8 bases match TRBD2. The CDR3 totals 13 residues. V lost 3 bases, J lost 4 bases, and 5 bases stayed unmatched. Per the germline V gene, CDR1 is GTSNPN and CDR2 is SVGIG (reference sequence). The CDR3, as DNA: TGTGCCTGGAGCGTAGCGGGACTGTACGAGCAGTACTTC. Encoded protein: CAWSVAGLYEQYF.

To note about this clone: A junction end diverges from the germline sequence, so it may reflect a read error. The chain recombines TRBV7-7 with TRBJ2-5; 8 bases fit TRBD2. CDR3 length: 19 amino acids. The germline CDR1 and CDR2 sequences are SSHAT and FNYEAQ (reference sequence). The CDR3 loop reads CASSLVGGQGLAERETQYF. The CDR3 DNA sequence: TGTGCTAGCAGCTTAGTGGGGGGACAAGGACTAGCAGAAAGAGAGACCCAGTACTTC.

The chain has TRBV29-1 and TRBJ2-7, with D maybe TRBD1 (6 bases). Trimming removed 7 bases from V and 3 bases from J, with 10 bases in between. The CDR3 sequence is 11 residues long. Germline V CDR1 and CDR2: SQVTM, ANQGSEA. CDR3 coding DNA: TGCAGCGCCCAACAGGGCTACGAGCAGTACTTC. Translated: CSAQQGYEQYF.

The chain is built from TRBV10-3 and TRBJ2-3; tentatively, D is TRBD2 (6 bases). V was clipped by 10 bases and J by 1 base, with 6 bases between them. Germline lookup yields CDR1 ENHRY and CDR2 SYGVKD. CDR3 length equals 11 residues. Here the CDR3 reads CATGGTDTQYF. In DNA, the CDR3 is TGTGCCACGGGGGGCACAGATACGCAGTATTTT.